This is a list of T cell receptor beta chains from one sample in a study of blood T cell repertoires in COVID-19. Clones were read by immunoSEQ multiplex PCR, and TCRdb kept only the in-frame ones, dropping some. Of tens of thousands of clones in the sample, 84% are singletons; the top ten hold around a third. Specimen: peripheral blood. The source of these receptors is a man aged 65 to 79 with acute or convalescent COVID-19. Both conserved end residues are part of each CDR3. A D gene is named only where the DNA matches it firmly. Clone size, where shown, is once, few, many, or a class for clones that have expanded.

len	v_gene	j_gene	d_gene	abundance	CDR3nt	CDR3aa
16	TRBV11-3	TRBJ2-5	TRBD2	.	TGTGCCAGCAGCTCCCGGACTAGCGGGAGTCGAGAGACCCAGTACTTC	CASSSRTSGSRETQYF
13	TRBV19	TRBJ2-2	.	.	TGTGCCAGTAGAAGTTCCAGCGCCGGGGAGCTGTTTTTT	CASRSSSAGELFF
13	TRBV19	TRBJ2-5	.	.	TGTGCCAGTAGTAAGGGCGGGATTGAGACCCAGTACTTC	CASSKGGIETQYF
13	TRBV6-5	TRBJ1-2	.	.	TGTGCCAGCAGTTACTCCGGGACTGATGGCTACACCTTC	CASSYSGTDGYTF
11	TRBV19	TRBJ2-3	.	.	TGTGCCAGTAGCCGCGCAGATACGCAGTATTTT	CASSRADTQYF
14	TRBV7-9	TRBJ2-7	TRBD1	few	TGTGCCAGCAGCTCGGACAGGGAACGCTACGAGCAGTACTTC	CASSSDRERYEQYF
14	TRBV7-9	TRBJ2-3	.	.	TGTGCCAGCAGCTCCGGACTCGGGACAGATACGCAGTATTTT	CASSSGLGTDTQYF
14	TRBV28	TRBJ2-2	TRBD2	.	TGTGCCAGCAGTTTGGGCGGGAGCGGCGGGGAGCTGTTTTTT	CASSLGGSGGELFF
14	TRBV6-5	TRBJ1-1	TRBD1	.	TGTGCCAGCAGTATTACGGGACAGGGACCTGAAGCTTTCTTT	CASSITGQGPEAFF
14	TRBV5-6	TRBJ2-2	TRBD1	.	TGTGCCAGCAGCTTGGAGACAGGGGTCGGGGAGCTGTTTTTT	CASSLETGVGELFF